These T cell receptor beta chains were read from a single sample in a study of technical replicates of blood from a handful of donors. Measured with immunoSEQ multiplex PCR; TCRdb has only the in-frame clones, and not every one. The table has approximately 70,000 clones, roughly 98% seen once. The sample was T cells isolated from PBMCs. The receptors come from a human donor in good health. Each CDR3 is given with its conserved first and last residue. The D gene is left open where the match is weak.

d_call,v_call,j_call,cdr3_aa
TRBD2,TRBV6-6,TRBJ2-7,CASSPSGSYEQYF
TRBD2,TRBV28,TRBJ2-2,CASRGLAGTGELFF
.,TRBV6-5,TRBJ1-6,CASRHGQSYNSPLHF
.,TRBV19,TRBJ1-1,CASSIAGTEAFF
TRBD2,TRBV5-4,TRBJ2-1,CASSPPSGGNNEQFF
.,TRBV7-9,TRBJ2-3,CASSPSTDTQYF
TRBD1,TRBV18,TRBJ2-5,CASSPIARPKGAIPPETQYF
TRBD2,TRBV7-9,TRBJ2-1,CASSLLLGGRAGGEQFF
.,TRBV4-1,TRBJ1-1,CASSQESGITEAFF
TRBD1,TRBV29-1,TRBJ1-1,CSASGQGNTEAFF
TRBD1,TRBV7-9,TRBJ2-2,CASSFPRGLGTGELFF
TRBD1,TRBV5-1,TRBJ1-1,CASSTGTGGNMNTEAFF
.,TRBV7-9,TRBJ1-2,CASSSTEYGYTF
.,TRBV14,TRBJ2-7,CASSSRRVQYF
TRBD1,TRBV7-9,TRBJ1-2,CASSLGGQPPRSYGYTF
.,TRBV28,TRBJ1-2,CASSLVVPPGYTF
.,TRBV15,TRBJ1-2,CATSRVTKKQGFYGYTF
.,TRBV18,TRBJ1-3,CASSPRDTASGNTIYF
.,TRBV5-1,TRBJ1-1,CASRQGYSEAFF
.,TRBV2,TRBJ1-2,CASSGGGKTYGYTF
TRBD1,TRBV6-5,TRBJ1-3,CASSYRTGFGNTIYF
TRBD2,TRBV28,TRBJ2-7,CASSLGGSGTYEQYF
.,TRBV2,TRBJ2-3,CASSVGEADTQYF
.,TRBV28,TRBJ2-7,CASEAQTYEQYF
.,TRBV15,TRBJ2-2,CATRTKATGELFF
.,TRBV7-8,TRBJ1-1,CASSRREINTEAFF
TRBD1,TRBV5-8,TRBJ2-7,CASSHLPGQGGYEQYF
TRBD1,TRBV5-1,TRBJ2-5,CASSLVGTGQETQYF
.,TRBV7-9,TRBJ2-1,CAIGVRSTSEQFF
.,TRBV18,TRBJ2-1,CASSPPGLGGYYNEQFF
TRBD1,TRBV9,TRBJ1-5,CASSIGQGLASNQPQHF
.,TRBV7-2,TRBJ2-7,CASSLEVYEQYF
TRBD1,TRBV19,TRBJ1-5,CASTQGNQPQHF